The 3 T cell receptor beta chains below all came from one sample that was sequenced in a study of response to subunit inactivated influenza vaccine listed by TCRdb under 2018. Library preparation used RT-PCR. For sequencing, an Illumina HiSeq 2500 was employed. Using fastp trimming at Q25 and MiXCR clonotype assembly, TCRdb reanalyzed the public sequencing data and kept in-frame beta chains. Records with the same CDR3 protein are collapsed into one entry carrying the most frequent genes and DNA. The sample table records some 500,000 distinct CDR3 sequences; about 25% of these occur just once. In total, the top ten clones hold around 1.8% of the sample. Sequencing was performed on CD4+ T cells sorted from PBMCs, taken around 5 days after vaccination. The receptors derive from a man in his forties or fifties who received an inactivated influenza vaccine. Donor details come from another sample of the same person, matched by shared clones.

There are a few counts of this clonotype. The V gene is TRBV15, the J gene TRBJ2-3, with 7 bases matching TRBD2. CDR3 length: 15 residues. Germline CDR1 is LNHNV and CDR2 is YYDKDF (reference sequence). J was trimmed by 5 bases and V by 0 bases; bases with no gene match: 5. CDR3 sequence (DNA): TGTGCCACCAGCAGAGAGGCGGGAGTGGGAGATACGCAGTATTTT. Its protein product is CATSREAGVGDTQYF.

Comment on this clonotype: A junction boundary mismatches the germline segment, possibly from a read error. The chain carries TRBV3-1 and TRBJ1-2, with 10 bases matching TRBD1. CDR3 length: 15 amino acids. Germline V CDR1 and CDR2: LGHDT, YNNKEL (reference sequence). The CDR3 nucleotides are TGCAGATTTGACAGGGGGCGCTGGTTGGGATATGGCTACACCTTC. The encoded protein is CRFDRGRWLGYGYTF.

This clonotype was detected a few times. CDR3: CSVRDGRSSYEQYF. The CDR3 DNA sequence: TGCAGCGTCCGGGACGGAAGAAGCTCCTACGAGCAGTACTTC. This chain joins TRBV29-1 and TRBJ2-7; perhaps D is TRBD1 or TRBD2 (5 bases each). CDR3 size: 14 residues. V was shortened by 6 bases and J by 0 bases, with 15 bases between the two germline ends. Germline V gene lookup returns CDR1 SQVTM and CDR2 ANQGSEA.